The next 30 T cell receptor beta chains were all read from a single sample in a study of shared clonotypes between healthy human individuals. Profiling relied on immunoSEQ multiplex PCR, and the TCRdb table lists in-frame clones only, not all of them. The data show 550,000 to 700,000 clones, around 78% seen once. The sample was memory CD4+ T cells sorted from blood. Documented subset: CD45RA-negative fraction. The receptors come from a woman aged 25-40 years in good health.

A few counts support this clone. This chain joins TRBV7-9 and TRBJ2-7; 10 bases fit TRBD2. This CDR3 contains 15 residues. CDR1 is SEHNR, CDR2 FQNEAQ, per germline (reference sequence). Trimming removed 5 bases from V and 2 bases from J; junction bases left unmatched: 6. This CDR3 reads CASSSSGRPPYEQYF. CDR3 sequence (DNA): TGTGCCAGCAGCAGTAGCGGGAGGCCACCCTACGAGCAGTACTTC. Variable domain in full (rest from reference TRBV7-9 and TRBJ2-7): DTGVSQNPRHKITKRGQNVTFRCDPISEHNRLYWYRQTLGQGPEFLTYFQNEAQLEKSRLLSDRFSAERPKGSFSTLEIQRTEQGDSAMYLCASSSSGRPPYEQYFGPGTRLTVT.

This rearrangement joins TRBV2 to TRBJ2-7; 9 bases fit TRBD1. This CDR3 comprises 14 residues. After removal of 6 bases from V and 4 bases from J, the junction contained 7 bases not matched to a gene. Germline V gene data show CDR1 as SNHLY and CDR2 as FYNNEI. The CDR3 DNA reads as TGTGCCAGCAGACCCGGGACAGGGCCTTACGAGCAGTACTTC. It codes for CASRPGTGPYEQYF.

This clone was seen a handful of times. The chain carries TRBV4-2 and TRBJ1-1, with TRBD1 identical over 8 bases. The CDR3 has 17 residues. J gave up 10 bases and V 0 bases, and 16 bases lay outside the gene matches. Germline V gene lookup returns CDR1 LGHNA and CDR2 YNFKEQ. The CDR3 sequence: CASSQDLGRQGRGRAFF. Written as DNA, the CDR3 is TGTGCCAGCAGCCAAGATCTGGGGCGACAGGGGCGGGGACGAGCTTTCTTT.

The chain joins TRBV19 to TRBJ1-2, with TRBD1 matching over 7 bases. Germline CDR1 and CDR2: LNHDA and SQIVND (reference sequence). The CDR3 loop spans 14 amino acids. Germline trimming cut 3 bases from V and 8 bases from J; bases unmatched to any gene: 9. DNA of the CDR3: TGTGCCAGTAGTATTGGGACAGACACAAGGGGCTACACCTTC. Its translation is CASSIGTDTRGYTF.

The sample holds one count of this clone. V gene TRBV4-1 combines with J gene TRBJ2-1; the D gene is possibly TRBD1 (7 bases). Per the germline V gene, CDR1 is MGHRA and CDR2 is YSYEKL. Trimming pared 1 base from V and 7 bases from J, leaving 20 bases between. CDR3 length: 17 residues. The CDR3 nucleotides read TGCGCCAGCAGCCAAGCCTCAGGGGGTACTAGCTATAATGAGCAGTTCTTC. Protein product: CASSQASGGTSYNEQFF.

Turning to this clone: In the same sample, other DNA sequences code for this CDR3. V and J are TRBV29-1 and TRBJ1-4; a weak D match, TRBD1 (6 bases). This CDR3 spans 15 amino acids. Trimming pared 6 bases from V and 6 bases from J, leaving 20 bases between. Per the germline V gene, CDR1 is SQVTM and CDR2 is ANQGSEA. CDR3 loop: CSVQAEGGRDEKLFF. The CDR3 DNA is TGCAGCGTCCAAGCGGAGGGGGGAAGGGATGAAAAACTGTTTTTT.

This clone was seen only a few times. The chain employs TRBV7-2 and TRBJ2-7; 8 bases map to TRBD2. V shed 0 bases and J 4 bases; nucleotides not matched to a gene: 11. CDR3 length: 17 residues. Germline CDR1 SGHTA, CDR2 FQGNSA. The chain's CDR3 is CASSLASGGLSLYEQYF. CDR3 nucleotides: TGTGCCAGCAGCTTAGCGTCGGGAGGGCTCTCTCTGTACGAGCAGTACTTC. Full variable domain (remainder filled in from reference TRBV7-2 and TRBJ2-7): GAGVSQSPSNKVTEKGKDVELRCDPISGHTALYWYRQSLGQGLEFLIYFQGNSAPDKSGLPSDRFSAERTGGSVSTLTIQRTQQEDSAVYLCASSLASGGLSLYEQYFGPGTRLTVT.

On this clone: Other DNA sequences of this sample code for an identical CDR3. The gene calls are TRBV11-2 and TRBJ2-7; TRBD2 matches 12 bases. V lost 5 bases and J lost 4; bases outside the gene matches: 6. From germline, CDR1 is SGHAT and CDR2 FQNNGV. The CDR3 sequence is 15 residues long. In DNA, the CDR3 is TGTGCCAGCAGCCCCCGACTAGCGGGAGTATACGAGCAGTACTTC. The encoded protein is CASSPRLAGVYEQYF.

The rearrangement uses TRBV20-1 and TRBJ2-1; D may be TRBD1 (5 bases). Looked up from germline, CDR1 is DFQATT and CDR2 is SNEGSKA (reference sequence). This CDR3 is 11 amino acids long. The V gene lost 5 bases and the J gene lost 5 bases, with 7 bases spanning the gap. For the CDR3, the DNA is TGCAGTGCTTCGACAGACAATGAGCAGTTCTTC. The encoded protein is CSASTDNEQFF.

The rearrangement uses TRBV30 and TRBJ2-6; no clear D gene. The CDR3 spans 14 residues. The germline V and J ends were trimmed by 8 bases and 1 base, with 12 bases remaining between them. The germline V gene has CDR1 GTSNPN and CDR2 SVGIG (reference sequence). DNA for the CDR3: TGTGCCCGAAACAGAGAGTCTGGGGCCAACGTCCTGACTTTC. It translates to CARNRESGANVLTF.

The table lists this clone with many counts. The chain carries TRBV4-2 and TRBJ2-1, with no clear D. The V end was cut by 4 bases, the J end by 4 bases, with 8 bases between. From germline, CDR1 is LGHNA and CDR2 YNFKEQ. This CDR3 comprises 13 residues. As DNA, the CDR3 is TGTGCCAGCAGCCGGCCCGAGTACAATGAGCAGTTCTTC. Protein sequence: CASSRPEYNEQFF.

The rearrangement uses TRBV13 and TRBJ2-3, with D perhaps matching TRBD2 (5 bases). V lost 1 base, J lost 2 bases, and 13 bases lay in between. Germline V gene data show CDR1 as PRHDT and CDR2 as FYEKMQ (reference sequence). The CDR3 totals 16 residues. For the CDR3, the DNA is TGTGCCAGCAGCTTAGAGGCGGGCCCAAACACAGATACGCAGTATTTT. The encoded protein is CASSLEAGPNTDTQYF.

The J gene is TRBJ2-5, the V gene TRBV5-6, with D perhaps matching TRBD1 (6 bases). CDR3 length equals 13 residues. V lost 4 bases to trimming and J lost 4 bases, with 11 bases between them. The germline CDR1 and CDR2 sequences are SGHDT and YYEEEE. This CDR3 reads CASSQTGSETQYF. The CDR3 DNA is TGTGCCAGCAGCCAAACAGGGTCAGAGACCCAGTACTTC.

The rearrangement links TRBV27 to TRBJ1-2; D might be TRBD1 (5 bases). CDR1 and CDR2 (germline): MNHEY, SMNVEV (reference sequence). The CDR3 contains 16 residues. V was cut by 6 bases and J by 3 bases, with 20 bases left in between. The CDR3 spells CASRTQGGGGDYGYTF. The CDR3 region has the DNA TGTGCCAGCAGGACCCAGGGAGGTGGTGGTGACTATGGCTACACCTTC.

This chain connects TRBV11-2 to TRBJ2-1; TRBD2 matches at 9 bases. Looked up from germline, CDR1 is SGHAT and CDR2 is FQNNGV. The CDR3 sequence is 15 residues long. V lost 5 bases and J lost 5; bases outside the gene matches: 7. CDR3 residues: CASSPLVAGDNEQFF. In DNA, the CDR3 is TGTGCCAGCAGCCCCCTCGTAGCGGGAGACAATGAGCAGTTCTTC.

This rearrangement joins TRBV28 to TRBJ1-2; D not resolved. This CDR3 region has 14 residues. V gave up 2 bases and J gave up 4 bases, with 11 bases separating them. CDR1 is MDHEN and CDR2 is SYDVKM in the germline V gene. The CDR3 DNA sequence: TGTGCCAGCAGTTTACCATTAGGGAGCTATGGCTACACCTTC. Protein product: CASSLPLGSYGYTF.

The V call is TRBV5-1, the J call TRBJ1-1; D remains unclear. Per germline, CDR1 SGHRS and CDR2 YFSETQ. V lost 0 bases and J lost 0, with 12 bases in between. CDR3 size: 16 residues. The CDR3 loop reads CASSLDGRQMNTEAFF. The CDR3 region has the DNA TGCGCCAGCAGCTTGGATGGTCGGCAAATGAACACTGAAGCTTTCTTT.

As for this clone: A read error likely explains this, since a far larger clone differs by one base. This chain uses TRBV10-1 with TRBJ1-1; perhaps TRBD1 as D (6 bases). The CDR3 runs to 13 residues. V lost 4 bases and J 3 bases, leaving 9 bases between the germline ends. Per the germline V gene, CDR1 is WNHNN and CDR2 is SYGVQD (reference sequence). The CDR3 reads CASSGNRDTEAFF. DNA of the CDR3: TGCGCCAGCAGTGGGAACAGGGACACTGAAGCTTTCTTT.

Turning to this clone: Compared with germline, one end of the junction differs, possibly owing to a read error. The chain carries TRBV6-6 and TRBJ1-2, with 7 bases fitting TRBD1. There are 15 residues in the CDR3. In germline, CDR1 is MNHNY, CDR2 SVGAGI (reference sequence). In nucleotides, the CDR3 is TGTGCCAGCAGTGACTCGGTACAGGGGAGAGGAGGCTACACCTTC. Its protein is CASSDSVQGRGGYTF.

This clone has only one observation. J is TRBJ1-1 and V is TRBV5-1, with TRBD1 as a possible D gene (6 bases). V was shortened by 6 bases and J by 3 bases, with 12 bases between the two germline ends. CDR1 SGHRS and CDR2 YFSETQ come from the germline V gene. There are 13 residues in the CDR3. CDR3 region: CASKGGPDTEAFF. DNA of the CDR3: TGCGCCAGCAAGGGGGGGCCGGACACTGAAGCTTTCTTT.

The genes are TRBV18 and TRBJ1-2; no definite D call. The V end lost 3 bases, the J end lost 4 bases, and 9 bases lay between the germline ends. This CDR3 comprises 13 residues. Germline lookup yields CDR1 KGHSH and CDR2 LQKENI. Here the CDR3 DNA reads TGTGCCAGCTCACCGGACGTGGGCTATGGCTACACCTTC. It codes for CASSPDVGYGYTF.

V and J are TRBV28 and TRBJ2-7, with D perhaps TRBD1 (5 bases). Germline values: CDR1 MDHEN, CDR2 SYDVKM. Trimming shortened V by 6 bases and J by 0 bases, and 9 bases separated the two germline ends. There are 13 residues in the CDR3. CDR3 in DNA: TGTGCCAGCAGAGGACACGACTCCTACGAGCAGTACTTC. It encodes CASRGHDSYEQYF.

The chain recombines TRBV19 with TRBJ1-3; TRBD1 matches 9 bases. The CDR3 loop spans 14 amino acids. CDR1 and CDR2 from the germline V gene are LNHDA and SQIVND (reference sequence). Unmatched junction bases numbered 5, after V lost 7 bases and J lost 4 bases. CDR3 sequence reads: CASTRTGEGNTIYF. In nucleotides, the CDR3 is TGTGCCAGTACCCGGACAGGGGAAGGAAACACCATATATTTT.

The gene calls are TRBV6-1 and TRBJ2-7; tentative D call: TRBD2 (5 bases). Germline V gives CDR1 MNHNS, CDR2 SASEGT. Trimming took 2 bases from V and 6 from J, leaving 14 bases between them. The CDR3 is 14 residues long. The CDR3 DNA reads TGTGCCAGCAGTGAATCTTGGACCCGGGGCGAGCAGTACTTC. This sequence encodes CASSESWTRGEQYF.

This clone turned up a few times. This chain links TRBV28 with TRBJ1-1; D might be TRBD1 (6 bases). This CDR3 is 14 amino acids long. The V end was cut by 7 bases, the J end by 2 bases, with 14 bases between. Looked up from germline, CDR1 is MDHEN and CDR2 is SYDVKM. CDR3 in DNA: TGTGCCAGCAACCAGGGGAATCGAAACACTGAAGCTTTCTTT. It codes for CASNQGNRNTEAFF.

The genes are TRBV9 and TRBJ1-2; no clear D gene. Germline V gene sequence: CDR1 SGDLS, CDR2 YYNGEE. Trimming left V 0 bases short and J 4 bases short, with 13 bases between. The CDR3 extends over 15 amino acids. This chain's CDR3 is CASSVGADGFYGYTF. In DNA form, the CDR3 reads TGTGCCAGCAGCGTAGGAGCCGACGGCTTCTATGGCTACACCTTC.

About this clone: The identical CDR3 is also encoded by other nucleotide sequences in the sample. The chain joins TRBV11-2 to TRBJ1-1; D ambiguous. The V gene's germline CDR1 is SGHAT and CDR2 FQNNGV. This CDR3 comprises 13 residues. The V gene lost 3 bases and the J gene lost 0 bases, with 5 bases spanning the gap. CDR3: CASSLGLNTEAFF. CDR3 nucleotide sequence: TGTGCCAGCAGCTTGGGGTTGAACACTGAAGCTTTCTTT. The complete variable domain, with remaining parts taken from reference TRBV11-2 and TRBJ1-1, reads EAGVAQSPRYKIIEKRQSVAFWCNPISGHATLYWYQQILGQGPKLLIQFQNNGVVDDSQLPKDRFSAERLKGVDSTLKIQPAKLEDSAVYLCASSLGLNTEAFFGQGTRLTVV.

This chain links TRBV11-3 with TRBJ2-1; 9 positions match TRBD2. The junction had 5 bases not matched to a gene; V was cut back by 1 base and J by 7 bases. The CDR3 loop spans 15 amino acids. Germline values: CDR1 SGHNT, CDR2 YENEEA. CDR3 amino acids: CASSLGASGKNEQFF. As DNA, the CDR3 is TGTGCCAGCAGCTTAGGGGCTAGCGGGAAGAATGAGCAGTTCTTC.

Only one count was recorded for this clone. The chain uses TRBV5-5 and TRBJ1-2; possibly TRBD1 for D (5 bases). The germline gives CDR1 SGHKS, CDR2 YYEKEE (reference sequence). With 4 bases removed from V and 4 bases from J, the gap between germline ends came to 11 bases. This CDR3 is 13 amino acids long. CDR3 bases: TGTGCCAGCAGCCCCGCAGGGATCTATGGCTACACCTTC. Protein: CASSPAGIYGYTF.

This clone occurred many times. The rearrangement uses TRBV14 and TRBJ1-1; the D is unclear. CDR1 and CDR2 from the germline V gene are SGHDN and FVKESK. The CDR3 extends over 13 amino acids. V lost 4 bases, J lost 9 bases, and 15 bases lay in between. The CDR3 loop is CASSPSNARKAFF. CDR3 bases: TGTGCCAGCAGCCCTTCCAACGCGAGGAAAGCTTTCTTT.